The present entry profiles one TCR beta chain with its context. The data are from a study of technical replicates of blood from several donors. Trimming left V 0 bases short and J 6 bases short, with 20 bases between. The CDR3 is 17 residues long. Sequenced by immunoSEQ multiplex PCR; TCRdb stores in-frame clones only, minus some. The sample includes more than 90,000 clones, around 95% of them seen just once. The sequenced sample was T cells isolated from PBMCs. The receptor comes from a human donor in good health. V is TRBV23-1 and J is TRBJ1-1; D not certain. TRBV23-1 is assigned to the ORF class and has an uncertain function. The CDR3 nucleotides are TGCGCCAGCAGTCAATCGACGAGTCTGGGGAGGTTCCCTGAAGCTTTCTTT. Translation: CASSQSTSLGRFPEAFF.